Below, one T cell receptor (beta chain) is given with its context. The data stem from a study of blood T cell repertoires in COVID-19. Per the study methods: Cell counts per sample came from amplifying reference gene primers. Produced via immunoSEQ multiplex PCR; TCRdb's table is partial and in-frame only. That table is the source of V, J and clone size, and D and trimming were worked out from the DNA. The data contain 80,000 to 95,000 clones, about nine tenths of them singletons. Germline V gene lookup returns CDR1 MRHNA and CDR2 SNTAGT. The CDR3 has 15 residues. The junction had 14 bases not matched to a gene; V was cut back by 7 bases and J by 6 bases.

The source is a woman between 50 and 59 years old with active or convalescent COVID-19. The chain carries TRBV6-4 and TRBJ1-2; 7 nucleotides line up with TRBD1. Sequencing used peripheral blood. The CDR3 is CASTNGTAFRNGYTF. The CDR3, as DNA: TGTGCCAGCACCAACGGGACAGCCTTTCGTAATGGCTACACCTTC.